A single sample gave rise to the 9 T cell receptor beta chains below, sequenced in a study of post-analysis software for immune sequencing data. General study points: TRBV5-6, TRBV5-1 and TRBV20-1 belonged to a set of a few TRBV segments that were more frequent in patients than controls.

No antigen is known for these receptors. Built from TCR beta cDNA, the libraries had unique molecular identifiers in them. TCRdb used MiXCR to reprocess the PCR reads, holding one entry per CDR3 protein. The sample contains about 770,000 distinct CDR3 sequences, approximately 44% of which appear only once. The sequenced sample consisted of blood. Receptors originate from a girl aged 5-17 years with multiple sclerosis.

This clonotype was counted between two and nine times. The chain has TRBV27 and TRBJ2-1; D remains ambiguous. This CDR3 region has 17 residues. The V gene lost 3 bases and the J gene lost 7 bases, with 22 bases spanning the gap. Germline CDR1 and CDR2: MNHEY and SMNVEV (reference sequence). The CDR3 is CASSLVWLSANKNEQFF. CDR3 coding DNA: TGTGCCAGCAGTTTGGTGTGGTTGTCCGCAAATAAAAATGAGCAGTTCTTC.

This clonotype has a single count. V usage is TRBV6-1 and J usage is TRBJ2-7, with 9 positions matching TRBD1. This CDR3 has 15 residues. Germline values: CDR1 MNHNS, CDR2 SASEGT. After removal of 7 bases from V and 3 bases from J, the junction contained 10 bases not matched to a gene. The CDR3 loop is CASTMGQGPFYEQYF. The CDR3 DNA is TGTGCCAGCACCATGGGACAGGGTCCCTTCTACGAGCAGTACTTC.

V and J are TRBV29-1 and TRBJ2-4; D ambiguous. CDR3 length: 11 amino acids. Between the trimmed V and J ends, which lost 2 bases and 8 bases, there was a span of 7 bases. Germline CDR1 is SQVTM and CDR2 is ANQGSEA. The CDR3 sequence is CSVERDYIQYF. The CDR3 DNA is TGCAGCGTTGAAAGGGATTACATTCAGTACTTC.

The chain has TRBV7-9 and TRBJ2-6; no reliable D call. This CDR3 contains 14 residues. CDR1 and CDR2 from the germline V gene are SEHNR and FQNEAQ (reference sequence). V lost 1 base and J 7 bases, leaving 8 bases between the germline ends. CDR3 in amino acids: CASSLVGEANVLTF. CDR3 DNA: TGTGCCAGCAGCTTAGTAGGCGAAGCCAACGTCCTGACTTTC.

The chain uses TRBV30 and TRBJ1-2, with 7 bases that match TRBD1. The CDR3 spans 14 residues. J was trimmed by 1 base and V by 2 bases; bases with no gene match: 4. The germline V gene encodes CDR1 GTSNPN and CDR2 SVGIG (reference sequence). Written as DNA, the CDR3 is TGTGCCTGGAGTCCCCACAGGGGTAACTATGGCTACACCTTC. The encoded protein is CAWSPHRGNYGYTF.

The CDR3 loop reads CSVGRGYGYTF. CDR3 coding DNA: TGCAGCGTTGGTCGCGGGTATGGCTACACCTTC. The J gene is TRBJ1-2, the V gene TRBV29-1, with unresolved D. Germline CDR1 is SQVTM and CDR2 is ANQGSEA. The V end was cut by 4 bases, the J end by 5 bases, with 8 bases between. CDR3 length equals 11 residues. The whole variable domain, remainder taken from reference TRBV29-1 and TRBJ1-2, is SAVISQKPSRDICQRGTSLTIQCQVDSQVTMMFWYRQQPGQSLTLIATANQGSEATYESGFVIDKFPISRPNLTFSTLTVSNMSPEDSSIYLCSVGRGYGYTFGSGTRLTVV.

Only a few counts were recorded for this clonotype. The gene calls are TRBV4-3 and TRBJ2-7, with D possibly TRBD1 on 5 matching bases. The CDR3 runs 17 residues. V lost 0 bases to trimming and J lost 5 bases, with 20 bases between them. Germline CDR1 LGHNA, CDR2 YSLEER. Written as DNA, the CDR3 is TGCGCCAGCAGCCAAGAGGGTAGGGGAACATTTATCCACGAGCAGTACTTC. Residues: CASSQEGRGTFIHEQYF.

Of note for this clonotype: Germline and junction disagree at one end, which may indicate a read error. This chain joins TRBV5-1 and TRBJ2-4; D unresolved. This CDR3 is built from 13 residues. Germline loops: CDR1 SGHRS, CDR2 YFSETQ. The CDR3 loop reads CAGSSSIQRIQYF. CDR3 nucleotides: TGCGCCGGCAGCTCGAGTATACAGAGGATTCAGTACTTC.

The rearrangement joins TRBV12-3 or TRBV12-4 to TRBJ2-7, with 9 bases aligning to TRBD2. V lost 6 bases to trimming and J lost 7 bases; unmatched junction nucleotides: 7. This CDR3 spans 13 amino acids. Here the CDR3 DNA reads TGTGCCAGCAGGGTAGCGGGAGCGGGGGAGCAGTACTTC. This gives the protein CASRVAGAGEQYF.